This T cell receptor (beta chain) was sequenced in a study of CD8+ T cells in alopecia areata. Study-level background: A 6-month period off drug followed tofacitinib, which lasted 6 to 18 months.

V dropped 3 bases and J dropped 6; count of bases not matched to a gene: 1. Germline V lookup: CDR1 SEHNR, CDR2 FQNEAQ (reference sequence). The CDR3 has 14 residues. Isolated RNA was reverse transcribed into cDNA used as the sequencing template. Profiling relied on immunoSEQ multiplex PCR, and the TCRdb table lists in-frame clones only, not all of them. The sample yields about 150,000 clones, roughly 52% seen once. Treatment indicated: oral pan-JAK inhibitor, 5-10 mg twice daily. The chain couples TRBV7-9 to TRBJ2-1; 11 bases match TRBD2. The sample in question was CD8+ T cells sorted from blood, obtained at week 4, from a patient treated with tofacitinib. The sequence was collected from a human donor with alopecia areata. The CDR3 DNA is TGTGCCAGCAGCTTGACTAGCGGGATCAATGAGCAGTTCTTC. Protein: CASSLTSGINEQFF.